This T cell receptor beta chain was identified in a study of T-cell reconstitution after alpha-beta-depleted transplantation in children. Unique molecular identifiers featured in how the TCRbeta library was prepared. TCRdb independently ran MiXCR on the PCR reads; one entry per CDR3 protein. The sample lists about 540,000 distinct CDR3 sequences, about 16% seen once, with roughly 3.3% in the top ten. This CDR3 has 13 residues. Unmatched junction bases numbered 7, after V lost 5 bases and J lost 9 bases. Per the germline V gene, CDR1 is SGHTA and CDR2 is FQGTGA. This clonotype was observed a single time.

V is TRBV7-3 and J is TRBJ2-1; the match to TRBD1 covers 7 bases. The specimen comprised PBMCs from the stem cell graft donor, sampled from the stem cell graft. This sequence originates from a human donor who donated a stem cell graft to a child with acute lymphoblastic leukemia. The CDR3: CASSKEQGREQFF. CDR3 DNA sequence: TGTGCCAGCAGCAAGGAACAGGGGCGTGAGCAGTTCTTC. The full variable domain, with the rest looked up from reference TRBV7-3 and TRBJ2-1, is GAGVSQTPSNKVTEKGKYVELRCDPISGHTALYWYRQSLGQGPEFLIYFQGTGAADDSGLPNDRFFAVRPEGSVSTLKIQRTERGDSAVYLCASSKEQGREQFFGPGTRLTVL.